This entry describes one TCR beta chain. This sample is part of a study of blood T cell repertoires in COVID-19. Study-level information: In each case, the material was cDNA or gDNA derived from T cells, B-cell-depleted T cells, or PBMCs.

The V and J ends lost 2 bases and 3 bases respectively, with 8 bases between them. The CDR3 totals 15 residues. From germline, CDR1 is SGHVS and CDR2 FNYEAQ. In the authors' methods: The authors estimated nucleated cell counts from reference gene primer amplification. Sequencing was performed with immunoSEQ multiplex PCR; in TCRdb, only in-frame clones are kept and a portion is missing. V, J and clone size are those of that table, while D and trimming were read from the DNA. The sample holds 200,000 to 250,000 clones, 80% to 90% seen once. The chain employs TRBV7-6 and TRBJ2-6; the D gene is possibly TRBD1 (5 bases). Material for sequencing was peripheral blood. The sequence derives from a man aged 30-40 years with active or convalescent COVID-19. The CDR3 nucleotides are TGTGCCAGCAGCTTACAGGGTTATGGGGCCAACGTCCTGACTTTC. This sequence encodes CASSLQGYGANVLTF.